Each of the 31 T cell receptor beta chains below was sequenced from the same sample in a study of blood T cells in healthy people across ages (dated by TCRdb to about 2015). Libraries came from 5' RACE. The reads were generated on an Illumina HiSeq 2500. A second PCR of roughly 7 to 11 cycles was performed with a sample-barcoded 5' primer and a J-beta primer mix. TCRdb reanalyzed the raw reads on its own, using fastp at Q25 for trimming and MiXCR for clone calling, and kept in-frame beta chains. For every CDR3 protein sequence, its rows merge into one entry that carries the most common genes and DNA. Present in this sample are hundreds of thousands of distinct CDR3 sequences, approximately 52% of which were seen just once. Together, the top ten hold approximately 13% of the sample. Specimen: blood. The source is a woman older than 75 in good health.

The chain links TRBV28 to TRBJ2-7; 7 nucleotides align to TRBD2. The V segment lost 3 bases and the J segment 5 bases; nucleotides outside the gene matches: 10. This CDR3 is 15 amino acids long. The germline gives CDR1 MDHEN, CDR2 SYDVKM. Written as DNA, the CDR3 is TGTGCCAGCAGTTTTGGGGGATCAGGGACTAACGAGCAGTACTTC. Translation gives CASSFGGSGTNEQYF.

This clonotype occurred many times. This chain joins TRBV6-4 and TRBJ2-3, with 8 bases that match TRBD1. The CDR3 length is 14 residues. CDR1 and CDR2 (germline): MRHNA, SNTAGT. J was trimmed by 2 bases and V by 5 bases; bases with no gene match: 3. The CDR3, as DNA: TGTGCCAGCAGTTCGGACAGGGACACAGATACGCAGTATTTT. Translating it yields CASSSDRDTDTQYF.

The DNA for the CDR3 is TGCAGCGTTGTAGGTAGACCTGCAGGGGAGCAGTACTTC. Translation gives CSVVGRPAGEQYF. The chain uses TRBV29-1 and TRBJ2-7; D might be TRBD1 (5 bases). Trimming stripped 4 bases from V and 7 bases from J, with 17 bases between. CDR1 is SQVTM and CDR2 is ANQGSEA in the germline V gene. CDR3 length: 13 amino acids.

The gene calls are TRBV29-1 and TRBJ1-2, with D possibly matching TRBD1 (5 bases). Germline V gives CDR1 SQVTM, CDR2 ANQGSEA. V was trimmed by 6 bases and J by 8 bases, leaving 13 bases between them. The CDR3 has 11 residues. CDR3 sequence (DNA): TGCAGCGTGGCGCGAGGGGAAGGCTACACCTTC. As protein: CSVARGEGYTF.

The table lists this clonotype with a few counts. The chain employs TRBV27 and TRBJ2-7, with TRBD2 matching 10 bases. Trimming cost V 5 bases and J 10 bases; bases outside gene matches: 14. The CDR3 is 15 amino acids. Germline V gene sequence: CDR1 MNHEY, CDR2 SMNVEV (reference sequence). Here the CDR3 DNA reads TGTGCCAGCAGTCTTAGCGGGGGGCCACAAGGGGCCCAGTACTTC. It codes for CASSLSGGPQGAQYF.

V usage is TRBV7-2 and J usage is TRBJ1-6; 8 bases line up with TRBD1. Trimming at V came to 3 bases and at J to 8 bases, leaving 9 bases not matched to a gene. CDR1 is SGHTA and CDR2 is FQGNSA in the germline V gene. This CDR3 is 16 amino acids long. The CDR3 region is CASSFKPGQGYSPLHF. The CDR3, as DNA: TGTGCCAGCAGCTTTAAGCCCGGACAGGGTTATTCACCCCTCCACTTT.

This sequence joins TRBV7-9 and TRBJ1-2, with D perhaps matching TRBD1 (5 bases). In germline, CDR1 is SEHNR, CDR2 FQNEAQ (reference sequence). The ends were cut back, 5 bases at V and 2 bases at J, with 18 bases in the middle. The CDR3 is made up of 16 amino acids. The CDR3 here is CASSDRDRTANYGYTF. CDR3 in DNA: TGTGCCAGCAGCGACCGGGACCGAACTGCGAACTATGGCTACACCTTC.

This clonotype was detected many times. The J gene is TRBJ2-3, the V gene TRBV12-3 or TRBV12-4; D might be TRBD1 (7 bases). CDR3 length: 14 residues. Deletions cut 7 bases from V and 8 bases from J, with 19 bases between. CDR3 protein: CASTQGGGSSTQYF. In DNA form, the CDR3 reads TGTGCCAGCACCCAGGGGGGCGGCAGTTCTACGCAGTATTTT.

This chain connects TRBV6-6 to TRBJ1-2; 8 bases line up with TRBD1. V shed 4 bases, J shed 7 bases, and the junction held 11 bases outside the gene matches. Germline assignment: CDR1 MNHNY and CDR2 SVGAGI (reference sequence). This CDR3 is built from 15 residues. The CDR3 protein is CASSSQTGAVGGYTF. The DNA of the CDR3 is TGTGCCAGCAGTTCCCAGACAGGGGCTGTTGGTGGCTACACCTTC.

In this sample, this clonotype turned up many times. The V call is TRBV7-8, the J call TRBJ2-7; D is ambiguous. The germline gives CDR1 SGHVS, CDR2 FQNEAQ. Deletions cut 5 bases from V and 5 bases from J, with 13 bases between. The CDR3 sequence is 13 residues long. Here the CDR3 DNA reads TGTGCCAGCAGCCCCGATCCTATGAACGAGCAGTACTTC. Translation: CASSPDPMNEQYF.

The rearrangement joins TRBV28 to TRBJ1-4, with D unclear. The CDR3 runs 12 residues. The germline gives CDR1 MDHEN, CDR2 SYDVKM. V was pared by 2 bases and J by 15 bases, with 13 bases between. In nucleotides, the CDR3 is TGTGCCAGCAGTTTAACCCAATTCGGTTTGTTTTTT. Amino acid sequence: CASSLTQFGLFF.

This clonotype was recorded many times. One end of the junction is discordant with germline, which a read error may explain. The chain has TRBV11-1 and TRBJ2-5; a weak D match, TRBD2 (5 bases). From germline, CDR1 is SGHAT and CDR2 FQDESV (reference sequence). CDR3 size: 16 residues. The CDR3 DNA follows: TGTGCCAGCAGCCTAGCCCGAACTAGAAGTAAAGAGACCCAGTACTTC. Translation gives CASSLARTRSKETQYF.

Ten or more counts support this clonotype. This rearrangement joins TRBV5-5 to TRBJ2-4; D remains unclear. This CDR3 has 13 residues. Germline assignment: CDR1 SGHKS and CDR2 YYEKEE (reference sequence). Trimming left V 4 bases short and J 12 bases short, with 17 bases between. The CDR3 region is CASSVESGSDQYF. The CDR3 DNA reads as TGTGCCAGCAGCGTGGAGTCCGGCTCCGATCAGTACTTC.

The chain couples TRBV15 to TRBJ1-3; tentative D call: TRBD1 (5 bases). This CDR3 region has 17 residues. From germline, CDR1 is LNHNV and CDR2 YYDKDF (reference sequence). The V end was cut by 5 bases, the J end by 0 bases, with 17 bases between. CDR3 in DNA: TGTGCCACCAGCGTCGGGGCGCAGGGAATCTCTGGAAACACCATATATTTT. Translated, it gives CATSVGAQGISGNTIYF. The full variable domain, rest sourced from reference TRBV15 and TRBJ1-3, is DAMVIQNPRYQVTQFGKPVTLSCSQTLNHNVMYWYQQKSSQAPKLLFHYYDKDFNNEADTPDNFQSRRPNTSFCFLDIRSPGLGDTAMYLCATSVGAQGISGNTIYFGEGSWLTVV.

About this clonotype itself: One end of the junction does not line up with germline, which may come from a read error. The CDR3 sequence: CASRLEGFDEKLFF. Written as DNA, the CDR3 is TGCGCCAGCAGGTTGGAGGGATTCGACGAAAAACTGTTTTTT. The chain carries TRBV5-1 and TRBJ1-4; D unclear. This CDR3 spans 14 amino acids. In germline, CDR1 is SGHRS, CDR2 YFSETQ.

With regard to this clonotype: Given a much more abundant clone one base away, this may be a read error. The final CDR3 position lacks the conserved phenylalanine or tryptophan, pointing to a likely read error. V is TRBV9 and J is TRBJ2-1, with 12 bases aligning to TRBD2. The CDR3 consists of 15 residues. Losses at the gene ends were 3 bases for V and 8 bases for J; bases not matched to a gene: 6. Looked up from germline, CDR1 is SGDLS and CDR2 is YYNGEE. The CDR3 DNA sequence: TGTGCCAGCAGCGCTAGCGGGAGGGCCGAGTATGAGCAGTTCTCC. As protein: CASSASGRAEYEQFS.

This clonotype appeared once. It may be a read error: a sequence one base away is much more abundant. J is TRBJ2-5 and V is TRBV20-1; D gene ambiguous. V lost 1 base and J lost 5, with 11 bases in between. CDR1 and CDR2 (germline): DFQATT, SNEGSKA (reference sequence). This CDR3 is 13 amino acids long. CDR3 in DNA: TGCAGTGCTAGAGCCGTGAAGTTGGAGACCCAGTACTTC. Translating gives CSARAVKLETQYF.

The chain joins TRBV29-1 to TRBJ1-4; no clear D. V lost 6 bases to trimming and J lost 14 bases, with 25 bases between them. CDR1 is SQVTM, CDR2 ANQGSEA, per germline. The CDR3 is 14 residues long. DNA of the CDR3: TGCAGCGTATCTGCAGGTTTAGGGCCTAGCAAGCTGTTTTTT. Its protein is CSVSAGLGPSKLFF.

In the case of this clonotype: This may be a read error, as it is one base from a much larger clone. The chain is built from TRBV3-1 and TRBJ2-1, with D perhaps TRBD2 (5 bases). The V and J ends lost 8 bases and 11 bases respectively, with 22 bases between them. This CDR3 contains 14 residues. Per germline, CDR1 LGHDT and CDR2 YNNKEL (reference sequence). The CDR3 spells CASSQDGVDDKQFF. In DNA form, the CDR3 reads TGTGCCAGCTCCCAGGACGGGGTGGACGATAAGCAGTTCTTC.

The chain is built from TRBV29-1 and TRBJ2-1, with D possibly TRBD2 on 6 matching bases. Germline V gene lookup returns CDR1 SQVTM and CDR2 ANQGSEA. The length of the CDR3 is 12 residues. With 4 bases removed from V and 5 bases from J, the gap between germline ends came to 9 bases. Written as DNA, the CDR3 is TGCAGCGTTGGTAGCGGCAACAATGAGCAGTTCTTC. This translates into CSVGSGNNEQFF.

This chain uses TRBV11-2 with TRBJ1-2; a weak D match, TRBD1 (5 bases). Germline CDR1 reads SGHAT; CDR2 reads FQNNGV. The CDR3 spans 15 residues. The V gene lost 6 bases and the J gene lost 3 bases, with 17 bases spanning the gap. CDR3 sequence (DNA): TGTGCCAGCAGACGCCCTGGGTCAGGGCACTATGGCTACACCTTC. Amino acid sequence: CASRRPGSGHYGYTF.

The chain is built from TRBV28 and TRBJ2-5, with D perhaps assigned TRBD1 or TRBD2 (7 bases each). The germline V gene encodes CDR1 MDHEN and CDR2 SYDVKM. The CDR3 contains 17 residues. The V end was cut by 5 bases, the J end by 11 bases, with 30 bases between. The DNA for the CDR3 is TGTGCCAGCAGTGGGAGACAGGGAGGGGGGGGGTACAATGAGCAGTACTTC. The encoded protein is CASSGRQGGGGYNEQYF.

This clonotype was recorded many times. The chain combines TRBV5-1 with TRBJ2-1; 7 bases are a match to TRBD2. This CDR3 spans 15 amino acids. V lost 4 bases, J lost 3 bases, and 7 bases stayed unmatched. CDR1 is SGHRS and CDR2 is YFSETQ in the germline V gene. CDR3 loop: CASSLGGVIYNEQFF. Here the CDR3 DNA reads TGCGCCAGCAGCCTGGGGGGGGTTATCTACAATGAGCAGTTCTTC.

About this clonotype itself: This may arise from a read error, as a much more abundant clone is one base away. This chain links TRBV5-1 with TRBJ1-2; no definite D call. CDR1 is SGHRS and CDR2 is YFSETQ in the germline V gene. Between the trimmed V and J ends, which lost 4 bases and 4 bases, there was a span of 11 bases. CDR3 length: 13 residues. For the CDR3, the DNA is TGCGCCAGCAGCGTGGTGGACCCCTATGGCTACACCTTC. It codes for CASSVVDPYGYTF.

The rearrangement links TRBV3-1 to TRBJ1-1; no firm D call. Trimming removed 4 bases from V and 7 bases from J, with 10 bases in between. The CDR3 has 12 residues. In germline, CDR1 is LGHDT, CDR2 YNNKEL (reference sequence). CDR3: CASSLKGCEAFF. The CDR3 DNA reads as TGTGCCAGCAGCCTGAAAGGGTGTGAAGCTTTCTTT.

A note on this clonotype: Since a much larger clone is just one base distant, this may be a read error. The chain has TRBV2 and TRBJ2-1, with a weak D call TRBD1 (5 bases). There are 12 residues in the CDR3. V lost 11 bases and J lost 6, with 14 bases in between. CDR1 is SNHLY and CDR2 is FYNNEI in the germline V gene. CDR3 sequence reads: CAGNPQGNEQFF. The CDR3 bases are TGTGCCGGCAATCCCCAGGGCAATGAGCAGTTCTTC.

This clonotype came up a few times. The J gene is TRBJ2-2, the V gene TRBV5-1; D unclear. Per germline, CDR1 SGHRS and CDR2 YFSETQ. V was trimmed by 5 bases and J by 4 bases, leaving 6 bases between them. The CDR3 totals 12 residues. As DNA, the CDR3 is TGCGCCAGCAGGGAACCCACCGGGGAGCTGTTTTTT. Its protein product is CASREPTGELFF.

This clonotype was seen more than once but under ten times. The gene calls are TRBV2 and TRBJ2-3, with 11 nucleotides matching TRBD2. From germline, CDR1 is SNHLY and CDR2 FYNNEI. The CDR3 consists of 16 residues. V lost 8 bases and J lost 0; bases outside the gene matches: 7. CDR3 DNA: TGTGCCAGCCTTAGCGGGAGGGCCTTCAGCACAGATACGCAGTATTTT. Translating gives CASLSGRAFSTDTQYF. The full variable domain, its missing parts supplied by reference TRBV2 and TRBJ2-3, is EPEVTQTPSHQVTQMGQEVILRCVPISNHLYFYWYRQILGQKVEFLVSFYNNEISEKSEIFDDQFSVERPDGSNFTLKIRSTKLEDSAMYFCASLSGRAFSTDTQYFGPGTRLTVL.

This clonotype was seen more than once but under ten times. The CDR3 DNA reads as TGTGCCAGCAAGGACCGACTCTACGAGCAGTACTTC. It is translated as CASKDRLYEQYF. V gene TRBV28 combines with J gene TRBJ2-7; D is uncertain. Germline assignment: CDR1 MDHEN and CDR2 SYDVKM. The CDR3 loop spans 12 amino acids. Trimming took 7 bases from V and 3 from J, leaving 10 bases between them.

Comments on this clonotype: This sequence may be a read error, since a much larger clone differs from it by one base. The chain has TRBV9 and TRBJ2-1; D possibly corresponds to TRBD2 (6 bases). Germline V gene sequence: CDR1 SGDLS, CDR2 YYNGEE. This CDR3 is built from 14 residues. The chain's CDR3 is CASARDSGYSEQFF. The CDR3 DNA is TGTGCCAGCGCCCGGGACTCGGGTTACAGTGAGCAGTTCTTC.

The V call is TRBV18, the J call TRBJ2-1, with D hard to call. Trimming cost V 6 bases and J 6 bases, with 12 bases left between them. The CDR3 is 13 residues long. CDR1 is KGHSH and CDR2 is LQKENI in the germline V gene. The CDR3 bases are TGTGCCAGCTCCGCAGGCTCATCCAATGAGCAGTTCTTC. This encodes CASSAGSSNEQFF.